The 15 T cell receptor beta chains listed next were all sequenced from one sample in a study of blood T cell repertoires in COVID-19. The table came from immunoSEQ multiplex PCR; TCRdb's copy has only in-frame clones and leaves some out. The data contain some 40,000 clones, 75% to 95% of them singletons. The specimen sequenced was peripheral blood. These receptors were obtained from a woman older than 75 with acute or convalescent COVID-19.

The chain joins TRBV29-1 to TRBJ1-2, with D possibly matching TRBD1 (5 bases). The length of the CDR3 is 13 residues. Trimming removed 7 bases at V and 5 bases at J, with 17 bases between. Germline V CDR1 and CDR2: SQVTM, ANQGSEA. In nucleotides, the CDR3 is TGCAGCGCCGGGACGGGGGGGAGGTATGGCTACACCTTC. It codes for CSAGTGGRYGYTF. Combining the CDR3 with reference TRBV29-1 and TRBJ1-2 gives the whole variable domain SAVISQKPSRDICQRGTSLTIQCQVDSQVTMMFWYRQQPGQSLTLIATANQGSEATYESGFVIDKFPISRPNLTFSTLTVSNMSPEDSSIYLCSAGTGGRYGYTFGSGTRLTVV.

The rearrangement uses TRBV6-5 and TRBJ1-2, with unresolved D. V was clipped by 5 bases and J by 3 bases, with 10 bases between them. Germline CDR1 MNHEY, CDR2 SVGAGI. CDR3 length: 13 amino acids. The chain's CDR3 is CASSPKKHYGYTF. The CDR3, as DNA: TGTGCCAGCAGTCCTAAAAAACACTATGGCTACACCTTC.

This chain uses TRBV4-1 with TRBJ1-6; D unresolved. Germline CDR1 is MGHRA and CDR2 is YSYEKL. The CDR3 length is 15 residues. V dropped 1 base and J dropped 7 bases, with 11 bases sitting between them. CDR3 DNA: TGCGCCAGCAGCCAAGGACGGGGAGGCAATTCACCCCTCCACTTT. Translating it yields CASSQGRGGNSPLHF.

The rearrangement uses TRBV19 and TRBJ2-3; D perhaps matches TRBD1 (6 bases). The CDR3 length is 14 residues. V lost 7 bases, J lost 0 bases, and 11 bases lay in between. CDR1 LNHDA and CDR2 SQIVND come from the germline V gene (reference sequence). The CDR3 coding sequence is TGTGCCAGTATCGGACAGTCTAGCACAGATACGCAGTATTTT. The encoded protein is CASIGQSSTDTQYF.

The rearrangement joins TRBV9 to TRBJ2-1, with D perhaps matching TRBD2 (6 bases). V lost 3 bases and J 0 bases, leaving 10 bases between the germline ends. The CDR3 consists of 15 residues. Germline loops: CDR1 SGDLS, CDR2 YYNGEE. Here the CDR3 DNA reads TGTGCCAGCAGCGAGGAGGGGAGCTCCTACAATGAGCAGTTCTTC. Amino acid sequence: CASSEEGSSYNEQFF.

The chain carries TRBV29-1 and TRBJ1-2; D possibly corresponds to TRBD1 (5 bases). This CDR3 has 12 residues. Trimming took off 3 bases at V and 4 bases at J, with 9 bases between the two ends. Germline V gene sequence: CDR1 SQVTM, CDR2 ANQGSEA. The CDR3 here is CSVEAGLYGYTF. The CDR3 nucleotides read TGCAGCGTTGAGGCGGGACTCTATGGCTACACCTTC. Full variable domain (remainder filled in from reference TRBV29-1 and TRBJ1-2): SAVISQKPSRDICQRGTSLTIQCQVDSQVTMMFWYRQQPGQSLTLIATANQGSEATYESGFVIDKFPISRPNLTFSTLTVSNMSPEDSSIYLCSVEAGLYGYTFGSGTRLTVV.

The chain links TRBV2 to TRBJ1-2; 9 bases are shared with TRBD1. CDR1 SNHLY and CDR2 FYNNEI come from the germline V gene. The CDR3 loop spans 15 amino acids. J was trimmed by 4 bases and V by 4 bases; bases with no gene match: 7. CDR3 in amino acids: CASSAGTGRGYGYTF. In DNA form, the CDR3 reads TGTGCCAGCAGTGCAGGGACAGGGAGGGGCTATGGCTACACCTTC.

The gene calls are TRBV12-3 or TRBV12-4 and TRBJ1-6; D is uncertain. Between the trimmed V and J ends, which lost 5 bases and 7 bases, there was a span of 9 bases. The CDR3 covers 13 residues. This CDR3 reads CASSPSRNSPLHF. CDR3 nucleotide sequence: TGTGCCAGCAGTCCGAGTAGAAATTCACCCCTCCACTTT.

The rearrangement links TRBV6-2 or TRBV6-3 to TRBJ1-1; D is perhaps TRBD1 (5 bases). The germline CDR1 and CDR2 sequences are MNHEY and SVGEGT. V shed 5 bases and J shed 0 bases, with 10 bases lying between them. This CDR3 contains 14 residues. In DNA, the CDR3 is TGTGCCAGCAGTCGCAGGGCCGTGAACACTGAAGCTTTCTTT. It is translated as CASSRRAVNTEAFF.

The chain has TRBV3-1 (or the pseudogene TRBV3-2) and TRBJ2-3, with D perhaps TRBD2 (6 bases). There are 14 residues in the CDR3. The germline V and J ends were trimmed by 4 bases and 4 bases, with 12 bases remaining between them. Looked up from germline, CDR1 is LGHDT and CDR2 is YNNKEL (reference sequence). CDR3 region: CASSRLVTADTQYF. CDR3 sequence (DNA): TGTGCCAGCAGCCGACTAGTGACTGCAGATACGCAGTATTTT.

The chain couples TRBV3-1 (or the pseudogene TRBV3-2) to TRBJ1-4; TRBD1 aligns across 8 bases. Germline CDR1 and CDR2: LGHDT and YNNKEL (reference sequence). The CDR3 runs to 17 residues. V trimming: 4 bases; J trimming: 0 bases; junction bases outside the gene matches: 7. The DNA of the CDR3 is TGTGCCAGCAGCCGCAGACAGGGGCCTTCAACTAATGAAAAACTGTTTTTT. Protein sequence: CASSRRQGPSTNEKLFF.

This clone was counted a single time. The rearrangement uses TRBV7-9 and TRBJ2-1, with TRBD1 matching over 10 bases. This CDR3 is built from 14 residues. From germline, CDR1 is SEHNR and CDR2 FQNEAQ (reference sequence). V lost 1 base to trimming and J lost 6 bases; unmatched junction nucleotides: 0. CDR3 amino acids: CASSLGQGANEQFF. CDR3 in DNA: TGTGCCAGCAGCTTAGGACAGGGGGCCAATGAGCAGTTCTTC.

The chain couples TRBV30 to TRBJ1-5; 7 bases map to TRBD1. Losses at the gene ends were 5 bases for V and 4 bases for J; bases not matched to a gene: 11. Looked up from germline, CDR1 is GTSNPN and CDR2 is SVGIG (reference sequence). This CDR3 contains 15 residues. Here the CDR3 reads CAWARPGQSNQPQHF. The CDR3 DNA reads as TGTGCCTGGGCCCGACCGGGACAGTCAAATCAGCCCCAGCATTTT. The whole variable domain, filled in from reference TRBV30 and TRBJ1-5, reads SQTIHQWPATLVQPVGSPLSLECTVEGTSNPNLYWYRQAAGRGLQLLFYSVGIGQISSEVPQNLSASRPQDRQFILSSKKLLLSDSGFYLCAWARPGQSNQPQHFGDGTRLSIL.

The V and J genes are TRBV6-5 and TRBJ2-7, with D unresolved. V was clipped by 0 bases and J by 1 base, with 4 bases between them. This CDR3 comprises 13 residues. The germline gives CDR1 MNHEY, CDR2 SVGAGI. The CDR3, as DNA: TGTGCCAGCAGTTACTCGAGGTCCTACGAGCAGTACTTC. Its translation: CASSYSRSYEQYF.

Here the CDR3 DNA reads TGTGCCAGCAGCTTCCCCGGCGGGGACCCAGCCTACGAGCAGTACTTC. Amino acids: CASSFPGGDPAYEQYF. The gene calls are TRBV9 and TRBJ2-7, with D possibly being TRBD2 (6 bases). V was clipped by 4 bases and J by 2 bases, with 19 bases between them. Germline V CDR1 and CDR2: SGDLS, YYNGEE. CDR3 length equals 16 residues.